The rows below give T cell receptor beta chains drawn from one sample of a study of T cell responses to AZD1222 COVID-19 vaccine. Sequencing was performed with immunoSEQ multiplex PCR; in TCRdb, only in-frame clones are kept and a portion is missing. The sample gives around 99,000 clones, around nine tenths of which show up once; about 6.8% is in the top ten. Sequencing used peripheral blood, obtained 28 days after the second AZD1222 dose. The receptors originated from an adult who received the AZD1222 COVID-19 vaccine. Both conserved end residues are part of each CDR3. D genes are given only for firm matches. Clone size, where shown, is once, few, many, or a class for clones that have expanded.

v_call	j_call	clone_size	d_call	cdr3_nt	cdr3_aa
TRBV6-5	TRBJ2-7	once	-	TGTGCCAGCAGTTCGTCGCGGGCGTGGCACTACGAGCAGTACTTC	CASSSSRAWHYEQYF
TRBV19	TRBJ2-1	-	-	TGTGCCAGTAGTATTCGACTGTCGTCCTACAATGAGCAGTTCTTC	CASSIRLSSYNEQFF
TRBV6-1	TRBJ2-5	-	TRBD2	TGTGCCAGCAGTGAAGCGCTTCCGGGTAGCGGGGGGGAGACCCAGTACTTC	CASSEALPGSGGETQYF
TRBV12-3/TRBV12-4	TRBJ1-2	-	-	TGTGCCAGCACCGTGCGGGGTAACTATGGCTACACCTTC	CASTVRGNYGYTF
TRBV13	TRBJ1-2	-	-	TGTGCCAGCAGCTCCGGACGGGTTGTCTATGGCTACACCTTC	CASSSGRVVYGYTF
TRBV6-6	TRBJ1-1	once	-	TGTGCCAGCAGACCAGTCGAAATACAGGGCCCCTCAGCTTTCTTT	CASRPVEIQGPSAFF
TRBV27	TRBJ1-3	-	-	TGTGCCAGCAGTATATCCTTTGCTGGAAACACCATATATTTT	CASSISFAGNTIYF
TRBV30	TRBJ1-6	-	TRBD1	TGTGCCTGGAGTGTCGGGACAGCCAATTCACCCCTCCACTTT	CAWSVGTANSPLHF
TRBV5-8	TRBJ1-1	-	TRBD1	TGTGCCAGCAGCTTGATGGTCAGGGGGCGGACTGAAGCTTTCTTT	CASSLMVRGRTEAFF
TRBV3-1/TRBV3-2	TRBJ1-2	few	-	TGTGCCAGCGGGCGGGTCGGTGGCTACACCTTC	CASGRVGGYTF
TRBV18	TRBJ2-7	-	TRBD1	TGTGCCAGCTCACTTACGGGACAGACGTTATACGAGCAGTACTTC	CASSLTGQTLYEQYF
TRBV4-1	TRBJ2-7	-	-	TGCGCCAGCAGCCAAGAGGGAGGAACTAACGAGCAGTACTTC	CASSQEGGTNEQYF
TRBV20-1	TRBJ2-7	-	-	TGCAGTGCTGTCCCAGCGGACGAGCAGTACTTC	CSAVPADEQYF
TRBV18	TRBJ1-1	-	TRBD1	TGTGCCAGTGAACAGGGGGGAAACACTGAAGCTTTCTTT	CASEQGGNTEAFF
TRBV7-6	TRBJ1-6	-	-	TGTGCCAGCAGCCCTAAGACAAGCCCTAATTCACCCCTCCACTTT	CASSPKTSPNSPLHF
TRBV12-3/TRBV12-4	TRBJ1-2	-	TRBD1	TGTGCCAGCAGTTACAGGGGTACCTATGGCTACACCTTC	CASSYRGTYGYTF
TRBV18	TRBJ2-2	-	-	TGTGCCAGCTCAACCTCTAGGGGCACCGGGGAGCTGTTTTTT	CASSTSRGTGELFF
TRBV20-1	TRBJ1-2	-	TRBD1	TGCAGTGCTAATGACAGGGGGAGATATAACTATGGCTACACCTTC	CSANDRGRYNYGYTF
TRBV5-1	TRBJ2-1	-	-	TGCGCCAGCAGCTTGGACTCTCCATACAATGAGCAGTTCTTC	CASSLDSPYNEQFF
TRBV6-5	TRBJ1-2	-	TRBD1	TGTGCCAGCAGTTACGGGGACAGCTATGGCTACACCTTC	CASSYGDSYGYTF
TRBV28	TRBJ2-7	-	-	TGTGCCAGCAGCCACGGGGGCGGCAGGGGAAACTCCTACGAGCAGTACTTC	CASSHGGGRGNSYEQYF
TRBV14	TRBJ1-2	once	TRBD1	TGTGCCAGCAGCCAAGTTAAGGGGGCGCATGTCTATGGCTACACCTTC	CASSQVKGAHVYGYTF
TRBV10-3	TRBJ1-1	-	TRBD1	TGTGCCATCAGTGACTCCGGGACAGGGATTAGAGAAGCTTTCTTT	CAISDSGTGIREAFF
TRBV5-4	TRBJ2-7	few	-	TGTGCCAGCAGCTTGGCCCACGAGCAGTACTTC	CASSLAHEQYF
TRBV6-2/TRBV6-3	TRBJ2-3	-	-	TGTGCCAGCAGTTACTCGGGGCTCGCGAAAAGCACAGATACGCAGTATTTT	CASSYSGLAKSTDTQYF
TRBV19	TRBJ1-1	-	-	TGTGCCAGTAGTATAGGATGGAACACTGAAGCTTTCTTT	CASSIGWNTEAFF
TRBV11-2	TRBJ2-5	-	-	TGTGCCAGCAGCTTAGTTAGAGCGGACGCTCATCAAGAGACCCAGTACTTC	CASSLVRADAHQETQYF
TRBV7-9	TRBJ2-3	-	-	TGTGCCAGCAGCCCCCCACTCCCGGGCACAGATACGCAGTATTTT	CASSPPLPGTDTQYF
TRBV28	TRBJ1-6	-	TRBD1	TGTGCCAGCAGTACTCGGACAGGGAAAAATTCACCCCTCCACTTT	CASSTRTGKNSPLHF
TRBV5-1	TRBJ2-5	-	TRBD2	TGCGCCAGCAGTACTTTGCCTAGCGGGGGGGCCATTGAGACCCAGTACTTC	CASSTLPSGGAIETQYF
TRBV15	TRBJ1-2	-	-	TGTGCCACCAGCAGAGAGGCAGGAACTTATGGCTACACCTTC	CATSREAGTYGYTF
TRBV6-5	TRBJ1-1	-	-	TGTGCCAGCAGCGAGACACTGGCGATCACTGAAGCTTTCTTT	CASSETLAITEAFF
TRBV6-1	TRBJ2-1	-	-	TGTGCCAGCAGTGAAGACGCGGGGTGGAACAATGAGCAGTTCTTC	CASSEDAGWNNEQFF
TRBV28	TRBJ1-6	-	TRBD1	TGTGCCAGCAGTTTCCGAGGACAGGGACCACCCCTCCACTTT	CASSFRGQGPPLHF
TRBV5-4	TRBJ2-6	-	-	TGTGCCAGCAGCTTGAATAGCCTCTCTGGGGCCAACGTCCTGACTTTC	CASSLNSLSGANVLTF
TRBV6-5	TRBJ2-1	-	-	TGTGCCAGCAGTTACTCGACGCCGGAAGAGCAGTTCTTC	CASSYSTPEEQFF
TRBV2	TRBJ1-5	-	-	TGTGCCAGCAGTGATTGGAGGGGCAATCAGCCCCAGCATTTT	CASSDWRGNQPQHF
TRBV18	TRBJ2-3	-	-	TGTGCCAGCTCACCACCGGGACGAAGGACGTATTTT	CASSPPGRRTYF
TRBV19	TRBJ1-2	-	TRBD1	TGTGCCAGTAGCCTAGGTGCCGGGACAGCCGCTAACTATGGCTACACCTTC	CASSLGAGTAANYGYTF
TRBV11-2	TRBJ1-1	-	-	TGTGCCAGCAATCCCCCTTGGGGGCGCGGGACTGAAGCTTTCTTT	CASNPPWGRGTEAFF
TRBV5-6	TRBJ2-5	-	TRBD2	TGTGCCAGCAGAAGCGGGAAGTCTGGTGAGACCCAGTACTTC	CASRSGKSGETQYF
TRBV30	TRBJ1-6	-	TRBD1	TGTGCCTGGAGAAGGGACAGGGGAAGTTCACCCCTCCACTTT	CAWRRDRGSSPLHF
TRBV5-8	TRBJ2-1	-	-	TGTGCCAGCAGCTTGGGGCTTCACTCCTACAATGAGCAGTTCTTC	CASSLGLHSYNEQFF